These 27 T cell receptor beta chains were sequenced from one sample in a study of patients and donors after allogeneic stem cell transplantation. MiXCR, applied by TCRdb to the RT-PCR reads, yields one record per CDR3 protein. The repertoire has about 160,000 distinct CDR3 sequences, roughly 35% of them found once; the top ten carry roughly 52%. Input material: blood, either unsorted or a sorted T cell fraction (not recorded which). These receptors originate from a human donor who was either an allogeneic HSCT recipient or a stem cell or donor lymphocyte infusion donor (not recorded which). It is not recorded whose cells these are; they may come from a transplant donor.

The genes are TRBV7-8 and TRBJ1-5, with D possibly TRBD1 on 6 matching bases. The V end lost 4 bases, the J end lost 5 bases, and 18 bases lay between the germline ends. The germline gives CDR1 SGHVS, CDR2 FQNEAQ. This CDR3 contains 16 residues. The CDR3 DNA reads as TGTGCCAGCAGCTGGGGGGCACAGGGTGGATATCAGCCCCAGCATTTT. Its translation: CASSWGAQGGYQPQHF.

The chain couples TRBV25-1 to TRBJ1-1, with D hard to call. Germline V gives CDR1 MGHDK, CDR2 SYGVNS. The CDR3 spans 14 residues. Trimming stripped 1 base from V and 3 bases from J, with 9 bases between. CDR3 coding DNA: TGTGCCAGCAGTGAATCGGCGCTATACACTGAAGCTTTCTTT. Translated: CASSESALYTEAFF.

This clonotype has more than one count but fewer than ten. This chain joins TRBV20-1 and TRBJ1-5; D might be TRBD1 (6 bases). Germline assignment: CDR1 DFQATT and CDR2 SNEGSKA (reference sequence). Trimming left V 3 bases short and J 4 bases short, with 16 bases between. There are 15 residues in the CDR3. CDR3 amino acids: CSASLRGSWNQPQHF. In nucleotides, the CDR3 is TGCAGTGCTAGCTTGAGGGGGTCGTGGAATCAGCCCCAGCATTTT.

The V and J genes are TRBV12-3 or TRBV12-4 and TRBJ1-5; D gene ambiguous. V was clipped by 6 bases and J by 6 bases, with 18 bases between them. The CDR3 extends over 15 amino acids. CDR3 DNA sequence: TGTGCCAGCAGCCGACTGGGTGGAGGTAGTCAGCCCCAGCATTTT. Encoded protein: CASSRLGGGSQPQHF.

In its sample, this clonotype was seen once. The chain has TRBV4-3 and TRBJ1-1, with 7 positions matching TRBD1. V lost 4 bases, J lost 5 bases, and 10 bases stayed unmatched. Germline V lookup: CDR1 LGHNA, CDR2 YSLEER. The CDR3 runs to 15 residues. The CDR3: CASSLGQEAGTEAFF. The CDR3 coding sequence is TGCGCCAGCAGCCTCGGACAGGAGGCAGGTACTGAAGCTTTCTTT.

The V gene is TRBV9, the J gene TRBJ1-4; no reliable D call. The CDR3 runs 13 residues. CDR1 is SGDLS and CDR2 is YYNGEE in the germline V gene. V was cut by 4 bases and J by 6 bases, with 10 bases left in between. The CDR3, as DNA: TGTGCCAGCAGCTCCCCACGGGATGAAAAACTGTTTTTT. Encoded protein: CASSSPRDEKLFF. Combining the CDR3 with reference TRBV9 and TRBJ1-4 gives the whole variable domain DSGVTQTPKHLITATGQRVTLRCSPRSGDLSVYWYQQSLDQGLQFLIQYYNGEERAKGNILERFSAQQFPDLHSELNLSSLELGDSALYFCASSSPRDEKLFFGSGTQLSVL.

The chain employs TRBV7-2 and TRBJ2-1; TRBD2 matches 16 bases. The CDR3 runs to 19 residues. Germline trimming cut 0 bases from V and 8 bases from J; bases unmatched to any gene: 10. The germline V gene has CDR1 SGHTA and CDR2 FQGNSA. The CDR3 coding sequence is TGTGCCAGCAGCTTAGCGGGACTAGCGGGGGGGCCACCACTTTATGAGCAGTTCTTC. Its protein product is CASSLAGLAGGPPLYEQFF.

This clonotype was recorded a few times. The CDR3 sequence is CASSYAGTGNLYGYTF. Here the CDR3 DNA reads TGTGCCAGCAGCTATGCCGGGACAGGTAACCTCTATGGCTACACCTTC. The genes are TRBV5-5 and TRBJ1-2; 8 bases fit TRBD1. The V segment lost 3 bases and the J segment 4 bases; nucleotides outside the gene matches: 11. Germline V CDR1 and CDR2: SGHKS, YYEKEE (reference sequence). The CDR3 sequence is 16 residues long.

The chain is built from TRBV9 and TRBJ2-2; maybe TRBD1 (5 bases). V was clipped by 5 bases and J by 3 bases, with 5 bases between them. Germline V gene sequence: CDR1 SGDLS, CDR2 YYNGEE. The CDR3 spans 12 residues. This CDR3 reads CASRQDTGELFF. In DNA, the CDR3 is TGTGCCAGCAGACAGGACACCGGGGAGCTGTTTTTT. Based on the CDR3 plus reference TRBV9 and TRBJ2-2, the full variable domain is DSGVTQTPKHLITATGQRVTLRCSPRSGDLSVYWYQQSLDQGLQFLIQYYNGEERAKGNILERFSAQQFPDLHSELNLSSLELGDSALYFCASRQDTGELFFGEGSRLTVL.

This clonotype was recorded a few times. CDR3 protein: CASSFWGGAPGGYTF. The CDR3 region has the DNA TGTGCCAGCAGTTTTTGGGGTGGGGCGCCGGGTGGCTACACCTTC. The chain has TRBV12-3 or TRBV12-4 and TRBJ1-2, with D perhaps matching TRBD1 (5 bases). The CDR3 runs 15 residues. Trimming took 3 bases from V and 7 from J, leaving 18 bases between them.

V is TRBV12-3 or TRBV12-4 and J is TRBJ2-1; D is unclear. The germline V and J ends were trimmed by 3 bases and 6 bases, with 6 bases remaining between them. The CDR3 has 12 amino acids. The chain's CDR3 is CASSFSVNEQFF. Here the CDR3 DNA reads TGTGCCAGCAGTTTTTCAGTCAATGAGCAGTTCTTC.

This clonotype occurred a few times. The chain is built from TRBV9 and TRBJ1-2; TRBD1 aligns across 9 bases. The CDR3 contains 17 residues. Germline trimming cut 4 bases from V and 0 bases from J; bases unmatched to any gene: 10. Germline V gene data show CDR1 as SGDLS and CDR2 as YYNGEE. The CDR3 reads CASSSRTGEKSNYGYTF. The CDR3 coding sequence is TGTGCCAGCAGCTCCCGGACAGGGGAAAAATCTAACTATGGCTACACCTTC.

This clonotype was counted only a few times. The CDR3 loop is CASSPTQGFNYGYTF. Written as DNA, the CDR3 is TGTGCCAGCAGTCCTACGCAGGGGTTCAACTATGGCTACACCTTC. This chain links TRBV12-3 or TRBV12-4 with TRBJ1-2; D is perhaps TRBD1 (6 bases). V lost 5 bases and J lost 2, with 15 bases in between. The CDR3 is 15 residues long.

This clonotype has just one count. The rearrangement joins TRBV27 to TRBJ2-7; D is perhaps TRBD1 (6 bases). The germline V and J ends were trimmed by 4 bases and 2 bases, with 15 bases remaining between them. This CDR3 has 15 amino acids. The germline V gene has CDR1 MNHEY and CDR2 SMNVEV (reference sequence). Here the CDR3 reads CASSSSWTDPYEQYV. The CDR3 coding sequence is TGTGCCAGCAGTTCTTCTTGGACAGACCCCTACGAGCAGTACGTC.

This rearrangement joins TRBV11-2 to TRBJ1-1, with a weak D call TRBD1 (5 bases). V lost 6 bases and J 10 bases, leaving 27 bases between the germline ends. This CDR3 is built from 16 residues. The germline CDR1 and CDR2 sequences are SGHAT and FQNNGV. CDR3 DNA: TGTGCCAGCAGACCCAATCCCGGGGCAGGGCAATTAGGAGCTTTCTTT. Protein sequence: CASRPNPGAGQLGAFF.

V usage is TRBV20-1 and J usage is TRBJ1-2; 9 bases are shared with TRBD1. The CDR3 totals 13 residues. CDR1 and CDR2 from the germline V gene are DFQATT and SNEGSKA (reference sequence). V trimming: 3 bases; J trimming: 4 bases; junction bases outside the gene matches: 3. The chain's CDR3 is CSASDRGIYGYTF. DNA for the CDR3: TGCAGTGCTAGCGACAGGGGGATCTATGGCTACACCTTC.

This chain connects TRBV12-3 or TRBV12-4 to TRBJ2-5; possible D gene TRBD2, 5 bases. The germline V and J ends were trimmed by 4 bases and 1 base, with 13 bases remaining between them. The CDR3 runs 15 residues. The CDR3 DNA reads TGTGCCAGCAGTTCGAGCGGCTCCACCCAAGAGACCCAGTACTTC. This codes for CASSSSGSTQETQYF.

The rearrangement uses TRBV7-3 and TRBJ2-2; 7 nucleotides match TRBD2. Germline CDR1 is SGHTA and CDR2 is FQGTGA. V lost 5 bases and J lost 8; bases outside the gene matches: 8. CDR3 length equals 14 residues. This chain's CDR3 is CASSPSPGGGELFF. The DNA for the CDR3 is TGTGCCAGCAGCCCCTCCCCGGGGGGAGGGGAGCTGTTTTTT.

This clonotype has only a few counts. V gene TRBV7-2 combines with J gene TRBJ1-1; D remains ambiguous. This CDR3 comprises 13 residues. Germline V gene data show CDR1 as SGHTA and CDR2 as FQGNSA. V was trimmed by 3 bases and J by 2 bases, leaving 7 bases between them. Here the CDR3 reads CASSFWGNTEAFF. In DNA, the CDR3 is TGTGCCAGCAGCTTTTGGGGAAACACTGAAGCTTTCTTT.

The chain has TRBV27 and TRBJ1-3; no firm D call. Germline CDR1 MNHEY, CDR2 SMNVEV (reference sequence). The CDR3 consists of 14 residues. V lost 8 bases and J 2 bases, leaving 13 bases between the germline ends. This CDR3 is CASLERGAGNTIYF. DNA for the CDR3: TGTGCCAGCCTCGAGCGTGGGGCTGGAAACACCATATATTTT.

CDR3 sequence: CASSYLGGTGGERWNEQFF. In nucleotides, the CDR3 is TGTGCCAGCAGTTACCTGGGAGGAACTGGAGGGGAGCGGTGGAATGAGCAGTTCTTC. The rearrangement uses TRBV6-2 or TRBV6-3 and TRBJ2-1, with D perhaps matching TRBD2 (6 bases). The germline V and J ends were trimmed by 2 bases and 7 bases, with 27 bases remaining between them. Germline V gene data show CDR1 as MNHEY and CDR2 as SVGEGT. The CDR3 sequence is 19 residues long.

This chain links TRBV7-2 with TRBJ1-2; D is perhaps TRBD1 (6 bases). CDR3 size: 17 residues. V gave up 1 base and J gave up 4 bases, with 19 bases separating them. From germline, CDR1 is SGHTA and CDR2 FQGNSA. In DNA, the CDR3 is TGTGCCAGCAGCTTAGTGAGGGAGAGGGGGAAATTCTATGGCTACACCTTC. Translating it yields CASSLVRERGKFYGYTF.

Only a few counts were recorded for this clonotype. The chain combines TRBV5-1 with TRBJ1-1; D possibly corresponds to TRBD1 (6 bases). Germline V gives CDR1 SGHRS, CDR2 YFSETQ. The germline V and J ends were trimmed by 4 bases and 0 bases, with 10 bases remaining between them. The CDR3 runs to 14 residues. This CDR3 reads CASSPTGLNTEAFF. CDR3 nucleotide sequence: TGCGCCAGCAGCCCAACAGGGCTGAACACTGAAGCTTTCTTT.

The chain has TRBV27 and TRBJ1-6, with D tentatively TRBD1 (5 bases). This CDR3 spans 18 amino acids. Trimming took 5 bases from V and 0 from J, leaving 17 bases between them. The germline V gene encodes CDR1 MNHEY and CDR2 SMNVEV (reference sequence). The CDR3 here is CASSTRQPPSSYNSPLHF. The DNA of the CDR3 is TGTGCCAGCAGTACCCGACAGCCACCGAGCTCCTATAATTCACCCCTCCACTTT.

The gene calls are TRBV27 and TRBJ2-7; TRBD1 matches at 10 bases. The V gene's germline CDR1 is MNHEY and CDR2 SMNVEV (reference sequence). J gave up 4 bases and V 10 bases, and 7 bases lay outside the gene matches. The CDR3 is 13 residues long. Written as DNA, the CDR3 is TGTGCCATCGCCCGGGGACAGGGGTACGAGCAGTACTTC. Residues: CAIARGQGYEQYF.

The V and J genes are TRBV12-3 or TRBV12-4 and TRBJ1-4; 9 bases are shared with TRBD1. Losses at the gene ends were 3 bases for V and 7 bases for J; bases not matched to a gene: 9. This CDR3 has 16 residues. The CDR3 bases are TGTGCCAGCAGTTTCCTTGGGACAGGGATCTTTGAAAAACTGTTTTTT. It encodes CASSFLGTGIFEKLFF.

The chain joins TRBV6-2 or TRBV6-3 to TRBJ1-1; 8 bases line up with TRBD1. The CDR3 length is 14 residues. The V gene's germline CDR1 is MNHEY and CDR2 SVGEGT. V lost 4 bases and J lost 7; bases outside the gene matches: 8. The CDR3 sequence: CASSFRQGANEAFF. The CDR3 DNA sequence: TGTGCCAGCAGTTTTCGGCAGGGGGCGAATGAAGCTTTCTTT.